The present TCR beta chain was sequenced within a study of CD8 T cells in Susac syndrome. RNA amounts of roughly 0.45 to 1 ug underwent reverse transcription with random hexamers. Coverage of TCR beta CDR3 amplification by immunoSEQ multiplex PCR extended to 54 Vbeta and 13 Jbeta. TCRdb passed the immunoSEQ multiplex PCR reads through MiXCR, listing each CDR3 protein once. In the table there are some 200,000 distinct CDR3 sequences, approximately 95% of which are singletons. Sequencing of TCR beta was carried out in blood CD8+ and CD4+ T cells. Susac syndrome patients met recently defined diagnostic criteria for definite or probable disease. Per germline, CDR1 SGDLS and CDR2 YYNGEE. V shed 3 bases and J shed 4 bases, with 7 bases lying between them. This CDR3 is 12 amino acids long.

This clonotype originated in a human donor with Susac syndrome. Sequencing was carried out using CD8+ T cells from PBMCs. This sequence joins TRBV9 and TRBJ2-5; D is ambiguous. The CDR3, as DNA: TGTGCCAGCAGCGCCCTGACAGAGACCCAGTACTTC. This translates into CASSALTETQYF.